This section outlines one T cell receptor beta chain sequence together with its context. Its matching antigen is unknown. This entry belongs to a study of PD-1 blockade in classical Hodgkin lymphoma. All the patients suffered relapse after autologous stem cell transplantation, and brentuximab vedotin exposure differed. Here immunoSEQ multiplex PCR was the method, and the copy in TCRdb shows in-frame clones only, minus some. The sample shows 46,000 or so clones, roughly 80% of them seen only once. Study-wide results and caveats: A significant rise in TCR diversity by C4D1 was seen for CD4+ but not CD8+ cells. According to reports, newly diagnosed patients had lower baseline TCR diversity than healthy donors, and relapsed/refractory patients had lower baseline TCR diversity still. Before treatment, complete responders showed about the same diversity as newly diagnosed patients.

Germline V gene data show CDR1 as MRHNA and CDR2 as SNTAGT. Trimming removed 0 bases at V and 5 bases at J, with 10 bases between. This CDR3 has 14 amino acids. This clonotype originated in a human donor with classical Hodgkin lymphoma. The chain carries TRBV6-4 and TRBJ1-1; no clear D. Sequences were derived from peripheral blood mononuclear cells (PBMCs), sampled before the second cycle of nivolumab. The CDR3 loop reads CASSDSSLGTEAFF. In DNA form, the CDR3 reads TGTGCCAGCAGTGACTCGAGTCTCGGGACTGAAGCTTTCTTT.